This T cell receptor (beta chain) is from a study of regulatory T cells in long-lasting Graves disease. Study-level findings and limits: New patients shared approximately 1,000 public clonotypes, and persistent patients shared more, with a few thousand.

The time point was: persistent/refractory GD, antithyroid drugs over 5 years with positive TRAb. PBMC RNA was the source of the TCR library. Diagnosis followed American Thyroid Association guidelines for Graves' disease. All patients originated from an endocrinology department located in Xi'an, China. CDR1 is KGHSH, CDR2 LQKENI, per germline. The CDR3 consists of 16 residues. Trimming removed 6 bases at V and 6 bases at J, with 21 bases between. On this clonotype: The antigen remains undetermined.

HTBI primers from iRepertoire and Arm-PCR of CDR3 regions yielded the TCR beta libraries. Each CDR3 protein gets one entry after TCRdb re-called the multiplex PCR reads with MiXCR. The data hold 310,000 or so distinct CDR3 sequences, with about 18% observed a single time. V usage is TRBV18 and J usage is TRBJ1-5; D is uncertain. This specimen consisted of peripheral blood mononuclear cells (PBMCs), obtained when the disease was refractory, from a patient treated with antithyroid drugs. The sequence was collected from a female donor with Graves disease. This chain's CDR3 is CASSTLAAPSGQPQHF. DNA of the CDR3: TGTGCCAGCTCCACGCTGGCGGCTCCATCGGGTCAGCCCCAGCATTTT.